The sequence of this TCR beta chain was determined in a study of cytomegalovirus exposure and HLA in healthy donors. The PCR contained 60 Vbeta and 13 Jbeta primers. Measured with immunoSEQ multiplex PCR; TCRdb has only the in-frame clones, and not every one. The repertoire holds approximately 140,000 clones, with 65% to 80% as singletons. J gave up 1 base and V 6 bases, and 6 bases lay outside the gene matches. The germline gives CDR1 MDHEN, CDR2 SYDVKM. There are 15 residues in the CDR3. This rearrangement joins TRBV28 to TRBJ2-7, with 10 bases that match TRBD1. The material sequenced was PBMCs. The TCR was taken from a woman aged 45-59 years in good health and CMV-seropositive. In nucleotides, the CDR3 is TGTGCCAGCAGAACGACAGGGGGCCGATCCTACGAGCAGTACTTC. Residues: CASRTTGGRSYEQYF.